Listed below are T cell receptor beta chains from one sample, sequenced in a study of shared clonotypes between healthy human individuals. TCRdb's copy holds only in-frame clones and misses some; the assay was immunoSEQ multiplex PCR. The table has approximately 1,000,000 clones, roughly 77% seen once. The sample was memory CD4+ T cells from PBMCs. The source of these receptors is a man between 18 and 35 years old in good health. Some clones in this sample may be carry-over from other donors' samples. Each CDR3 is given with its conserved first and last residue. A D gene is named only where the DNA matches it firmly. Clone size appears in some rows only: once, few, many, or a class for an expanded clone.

CDR3 protein: CASRSLAGSGELFF
CDR3 DNA: TGTGCCAGCAGATCACTAGCGGGATCCGGGGAGCTGTTTTTT
D gene: TRBD2
V gene: TRBV5-5
clone size: .
J gene: TRBJ2-2

CDR3 protein: CASSALNRGNDQPQHF
CDR3 DNA: TGTGCCAGCAGTGCGTTAAACAGGGGTAACGATCAGCCCCAGCATTTT
D gene: TRBD1
V gene: TRBV6-1
clone size: .
J gene: TRBJ1-5

CDR3 protein: CASSSTGSHTEAFF
CDR3 DNA: TGTGCCAGCAGCTCTACCGGCAGCCACACTGAAGCTTTCTTT
D gene: .
V gene: TRBV7-6
clone size: .
J gene: TRBJ1-1

CDR3 protein: CASSSLAARSYNSPLHF
CDR3 DNA: TGTGCCAGCAGCTCTTTGGCCGCGCGCTCCTATAATTCACCCCTCCACTTT
D gene: .
V gene: TRBV7-9
clone size: once
J gene: TRBJ1-6

CDR3 protein: CASIAGGAMGNEQFF
CDR3 DNA: TGTGCCAGCATTGCCGGGGGCGCAATGGGAAATGAGCAGTTCTTC
D gene: .
V gene: TRBV28
clone size: .
J gene: TRBJ2-1

CDR3 protein: CASSSGQGVFGYTF
CDR3 DNA: TGTGCCAGCAGTTCAGGACAGGGGGTGTTTGGCTACACCTTC
D gene: TRBD1
V gene: TRBV28
clone size: .
J gene: TRBJ1-2

CDR3 protein: CASSPLGVNTEAFF
CDR3 DNA: TGCGCCAGCAGCCCCCTGGGGGTGAACACTGAAGCTTTCTTT
D gene: .
V gene: TRBV5-1
clone size: once
J gene: TRBJ1-1

CDR3 protein: CASSLGQGPPYF
CDR3 DNA: TGCGCCAGCAGCCTGGGACAGGGGCCCCCGTACTTC
D gene: TRBD1
V gene: TRBV5-1
clone size: .
J gene: TRBJ2-5

CDR3 protein: CASSEIQGYETQYF
CDR3 DNA: TGTGCCAGCAGTGAAATACAGGGATACGAGACCCAGTACTTC
D gene: .
V gene: TRBV6-1
clone size: once
J gene: TRBJ2-5

CDR3 protein: CASGEKLFF
CDR3 DNA: TGTGCCAGCGGGGAAAAACTGTTTTTT
D gene: .
V gene: TRBV7-6
clone size: .
J gene: TRBJ1-4

CDR3 protein: CASSPLRRPDNEQFF
CDR3 DNA: TGTGCCAGCTCACCCCTACGGCGGCCCGACAATGAGCAGTTCTTC
D gene: .
V gene: TRBV18
clone size: .
J gene: TRBJ2-1

CDR3 protein: CASSLETSGPLTQYF
CDR3 DNA: TGTGCCAGCAGCTTGGAGACTAGCGGCCCCCTAACGCAGTATTTT
D gene: TRBD2
V gene: TRBV5-4
clone size: many
J gene: TRBJ2-3

CDR3 protein: CASSYSGSSYNEQFF
CDR3 DNA: TGTGCCAGCAGTTACTCGGGGAGCTCCTACAATGAGCAGTTCTTC
D gene: .
V gene: TRBV6-6
clone size: .
J gene: TRBJ2-1

CDR3 protein: CASSLAGSGTEAFF
CDR3 DNA: TGCGCCAGCAGCTTGGCAGGGTCGGGCACTGAAGCTTTCTTT
D gene: .
V gene: TRBV5-1
clone size: few
J gene: TRBJ1-1

CDR3 protein: CASSYPQGGDEQFF
CDR3 DNA: TGTGCCAGCAGTTATCCCCAGGGTGGGGATGAGCAGTTCTTC
D gene: .
V gene: TRBV6-9
clone size: .
J gene: TRBJ2-1

CDR3 protein: CASSLYAGLGIAGELFF
CDR3 DNA: TGTGCCAGCAGTCTTTATGCGGGACTAGGAATCGCCGGGGAGCTGTTTTTT
D gene: TRBD2
V gene: TRBV2
clone size: .
J gene: TRBJ2-2

CDR3 protein: CASSYPADSYNEQFF
CDR3 DNA: TGTGCCAGCAGTTATCCGGCGGACTCCTACAATGAGCAGTTCTTC
D gene: .
V gene: TRBV6-6
clone size: .
J gene: TRBJ2-1

CDR3 protein: CAIRPYANTETFF
CDR3 DNA: TGTGCCATCAGACCGTACGCTAACACTGAAACTTTCTTT
D gene: .
V gene: TRBV10-3
clone size: few
J gene: TRBJ1-1

CDR3 protein: CASSQKSSYNEQFF
CDR3 DNA: TGCGCCAGCAGCCAAAAGAGTAGTTACAATGAGCAGTTCTTC
D gene: .
V gene: TRBV4-3
clone size: .
J gene: TRBJ2-1